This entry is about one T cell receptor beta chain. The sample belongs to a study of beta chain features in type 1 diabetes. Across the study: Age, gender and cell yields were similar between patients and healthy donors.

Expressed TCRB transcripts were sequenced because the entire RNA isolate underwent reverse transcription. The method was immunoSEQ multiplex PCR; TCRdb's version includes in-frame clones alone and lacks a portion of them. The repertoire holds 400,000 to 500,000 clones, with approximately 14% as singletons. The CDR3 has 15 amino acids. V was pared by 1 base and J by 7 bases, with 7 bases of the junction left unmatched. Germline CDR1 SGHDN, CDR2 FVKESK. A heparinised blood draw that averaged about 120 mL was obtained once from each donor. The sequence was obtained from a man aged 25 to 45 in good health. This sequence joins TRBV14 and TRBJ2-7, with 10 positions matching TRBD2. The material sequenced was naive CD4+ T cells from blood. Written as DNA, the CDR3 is TGTGCCAGCAGCCAAGTAGCGGGGGGCACGGGGGAGCAGTACTTC. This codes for CASSQVAGGTGEQYF.